This T cell receptor beta chain was observed in a study of blood T cell repertoires in COVID-19. Study context: PBMCs, B-cell-depleted T cells, or T cells provided the cDNA or gDNA that made up the material.

Original processing notes: Nucleated cell number was recorded as an estimate derived from reference gene primer amplification. Profiled with immunoSEQ multiplex PCR; TCRdb holds only in-frame clones, not every one. The DNA was the basis for D and trimming; V, J and clone size are from that table. The profile shows 150,000 to 200,000 clones, 82% of them singletons. CDR3 size: 14 residues. Trimming removed 1 base at V and 4 bases at J, with 10 bases between. Germline assignment: CDR1 MGHRA and CDR2 YSYEKL. Participant age was roughly 18 to 95 years, and participants resided in fewer than 30 US areas. The source is a woman in her sixties or seventies with acute COVID-19. This chain connects TRBV4-1 to TRBJ1-1; tentative D call: TRBD1 (5 bases). The specimen sequenced was PBMCs or T cells enriched from blood (not recorded which). The CDR3 loop is CASSQGQGLTEAFF. CDR3 bases: TGCGCCAGCAGCCAAGGGCAGGGCCTCACTGAAGCTTTCTTT.